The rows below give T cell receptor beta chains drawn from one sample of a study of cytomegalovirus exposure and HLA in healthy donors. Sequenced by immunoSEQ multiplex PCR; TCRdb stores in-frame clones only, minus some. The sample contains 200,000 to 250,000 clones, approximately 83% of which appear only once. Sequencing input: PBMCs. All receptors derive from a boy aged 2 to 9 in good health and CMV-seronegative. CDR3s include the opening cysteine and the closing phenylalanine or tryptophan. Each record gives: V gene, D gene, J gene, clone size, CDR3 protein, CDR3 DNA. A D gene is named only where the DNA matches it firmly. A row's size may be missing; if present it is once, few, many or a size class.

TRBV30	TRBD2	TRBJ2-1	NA	CAWSTYRGLADYNEQFF	TGTGCCTGGAGTACCTATCGGGGACTAGCGGACTACAATGAGCAGTTCTTC
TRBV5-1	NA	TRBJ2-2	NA	CASSIEGDTGELFF	TGCGCCAGCAGCATAGAGGGGGACACCGGGGAGCTGTTTTTT
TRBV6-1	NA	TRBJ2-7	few	CASSGGEGLSNEQYF	TGTGCCAGCAGTGGGGGAGAGGGCCTATCCAACGAGCAGTACTTC
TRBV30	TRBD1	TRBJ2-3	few	CAWSRLTGGVGDTQYF	TGTGCCTGGAGTCGCCTCACAGGGGGCGTTGGAGATACGCAGTATTTT
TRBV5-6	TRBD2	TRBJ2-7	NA	CASNTGGGGTYEQYF	TGTGCCAGCAACACGGGGGGTGGGGGGACCTACGAGCAGTACTTC
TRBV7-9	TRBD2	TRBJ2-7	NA	CASSSGQGGYEQYF	TGTGCCAGCAGTAGCGGGCAGGGAGGCTACGAGCAGTACTTC
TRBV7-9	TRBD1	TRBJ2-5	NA	CASSAGTGGPETQYF	TGTGCCAGCAGCGCAGGGACAGGGGGCCCGGAGACCCAGTACTTC
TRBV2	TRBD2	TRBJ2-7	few	CASSEVAGTYEQYF	TGTGCCAGCAGTGAAGTAGCGGGAACGTACGAGCAGTACTTC
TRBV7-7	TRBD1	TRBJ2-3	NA	CASSKDRGRGTDTQYF	TGTGCTAGCAGCAAAGACAGGGGGCGAGGGACAGATACGCAGTATTTT
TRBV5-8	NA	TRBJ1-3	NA	CASSATGSGNTIYF	TGTGCCAGCAGCGCAACAGGCTCTGGAAACACCATATATTTT
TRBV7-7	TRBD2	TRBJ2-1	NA	CASSLGDGRAKNEQFF	TGTGCTAGCAGCTTAGGGGACGGGAGGGCCAAGAATGAGCAGTTCTTC
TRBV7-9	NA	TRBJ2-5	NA	CASSLEGTGGKETQYF	TGTGCCAGCAGCTTAGAGGGGACGGGGGGCAAGGAGACCCAGTACTTC
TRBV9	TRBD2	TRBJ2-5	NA	CASSEEGTTQETQYF	TGTGCCAGCAGCGAAGAAGGGACTACCCAAGAGACCCAGTACTTC
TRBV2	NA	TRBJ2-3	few	CASSRGGGTDTQYF	TGTGCCAGCAGTAGGGGAGGGGGAACAGATACGCAGTATTTT
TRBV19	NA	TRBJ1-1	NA	CASRWRGNTEAFF	TGTGCCAGTAGATGGCGGGGGAACACTGAAGCTTTCTTT
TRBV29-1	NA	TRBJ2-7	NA	CSGGPGIYEQYF	TGCAGCGGGGGGCCAGGTATCTACGAGCAGTACTTC
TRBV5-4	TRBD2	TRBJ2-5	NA	CASSRGGASKETQYF	TGTGCCAGCAGCCGCGGGGGGGCGAGTAAGGAGACCCAGTACTTC
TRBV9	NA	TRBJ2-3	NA	CASSVGADTDTQYF	TGTGCCAGCAGCGTAGGGGCCGACACAGATACGCAGTATTTT
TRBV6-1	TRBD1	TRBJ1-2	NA	CASSLSTGAGYTF	TGTGCCAGCAGTTTAAGTACAGGGGCCGGCTACACCTTC
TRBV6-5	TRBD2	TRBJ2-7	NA	CASSYRTSGRIYEQYF	TGTGCCAGCAGTTACCGTACTAGCGGGAGAATCTACGAGCAGTACTTC
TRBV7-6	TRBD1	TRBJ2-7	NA	CASSLGWTGDTYEQYF	TGTGCCAGCAGCTTAGGCTGGACAGGGGATACCTACGAGCAGTACTTC
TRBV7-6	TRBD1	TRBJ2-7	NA	CASSLVSGQGAYCEQYF	TGTGCCAGCAGCTTAGTGTCGGGACAGGGGGCTTATTGCGAGCAGTACTTC
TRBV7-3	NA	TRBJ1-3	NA	CASSSSPGNTIYF	TGTGCCAGCAGCTCCTCCCCTGGAAACACCATATATTTT
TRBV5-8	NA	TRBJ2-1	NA	CASSLANRALYNEQFF	TGTGCCAGCAGCTTGGCCAACAGGGCCCTCTACAATGAGCAGTTCTTC
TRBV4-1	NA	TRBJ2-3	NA	CASSQGGRPSTDTQYF	TGCGCCAGCAGCCAAGGGGGGCGGCCAAGCACAGATACGCAGTATTTT
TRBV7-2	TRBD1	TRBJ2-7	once	CASSRTGVTYEQYF	TGTGCCAGCAGCCGGACAGGGGTCACCTACGAGCAGTACTTC
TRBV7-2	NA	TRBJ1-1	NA	CASKRTAQHTEAFF	TGTGCCAGCAAAAGGACAGCTCAGCACACTGAAGCTTTCTTT
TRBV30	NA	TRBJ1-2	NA	CASTDSANYGYTF	TGTGCCTCGACAGATTCAGCTAACTATGGCTACACCTTC
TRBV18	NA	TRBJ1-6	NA	CASSPDGMRSPLHF	TGTGCCAGCTCACCAGACGGAATGAGGTCACCCCTCCACTTT
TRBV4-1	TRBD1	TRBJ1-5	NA	CASSQAGTGTVNQPQHF	TGCGCCAGCAGCCAAGCGGGGACAGGAACGGTCAATCAGCCCCAGCATTTT
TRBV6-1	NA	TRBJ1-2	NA	CASSESTGTTIGYTF	TGTGCCAGCAGTGAATCAACAGGGACGACTATTGGCTACACCTTC
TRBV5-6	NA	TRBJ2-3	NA	CASSLAPGSADTQYF	TGTGCCAGCAGCTTGGCCCCGGGAAGCGCAGATACGCAGTATTTT
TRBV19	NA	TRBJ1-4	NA	CASSIMGARTNEKLFF	TGTGCCAGTAGTATTATGGGGGCCCGAACTAATGAAAAACTGTTTTTT
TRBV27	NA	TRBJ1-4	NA	CASRPRSGEKLFF	TGTGCCAGCCGTCCTCGTAGCGGGGAAAAACTGTTTTTT
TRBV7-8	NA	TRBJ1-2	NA	CASSPVGGSGYTF	TGTGCCAGCAGCCCCGTTGGGGGCTCTGGCTACACCTTC
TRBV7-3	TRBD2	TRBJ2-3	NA	CASSPQTSGGNTDTQYF	TGTGCCAGCAGCCCACAGACTAGCGGGGGGAACACAGATACGCAGTATTTT